What follows describes a single TCR beta chain. Antigen: not known. V dropped 7 bases and J dropped 4; count of bases not matched to a gene: 13. The CDR3 extends over 16 amino acids. Germline loops: CDR1 MGHDK, CDR2 SYGVNS. This table comes from immunoSEQ multiplex PCR, and its TCRdb copy is limited to in-frame clones, with some not included. In the table there are about 150,000 clones, about 94% of which are singletons. This sample was included in a study of cytomegalovirus exposure and HLA in healthy donors. Broader study findings: Altogether, more than 150 TCR beta chains were recorded as cytomegalovirus-associated.

This TCR derives from a man aged 18 to 29 in good health and CMV-seropositive. The chain uses TRBV25-1 and TRBJ2-3; 8 positions match TRBD2. The sequenced sample was PBMCs. Here the CDR3 reads CASKGPKRERPDTQYF. As DNA, the CDR3 is TGTGCCAGCAAGGGTCCTAAGCGGGAGCGCCCAGATACGCAGTATTTT.